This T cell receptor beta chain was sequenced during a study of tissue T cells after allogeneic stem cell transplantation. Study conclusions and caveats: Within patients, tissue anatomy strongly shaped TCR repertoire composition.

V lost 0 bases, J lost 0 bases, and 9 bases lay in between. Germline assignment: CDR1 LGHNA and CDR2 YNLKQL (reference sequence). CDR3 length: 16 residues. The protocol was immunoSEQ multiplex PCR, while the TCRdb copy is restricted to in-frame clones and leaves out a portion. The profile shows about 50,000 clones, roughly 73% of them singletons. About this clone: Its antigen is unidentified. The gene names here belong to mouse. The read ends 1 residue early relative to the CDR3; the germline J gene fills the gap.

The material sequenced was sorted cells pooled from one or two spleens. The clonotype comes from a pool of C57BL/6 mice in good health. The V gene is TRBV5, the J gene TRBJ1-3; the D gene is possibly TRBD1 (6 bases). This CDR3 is CASSQERDISGNTLYF. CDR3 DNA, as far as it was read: TGTGCCAGCAGCCAAGAACGGGACATTTCTGGAAATACGCTCTAT.